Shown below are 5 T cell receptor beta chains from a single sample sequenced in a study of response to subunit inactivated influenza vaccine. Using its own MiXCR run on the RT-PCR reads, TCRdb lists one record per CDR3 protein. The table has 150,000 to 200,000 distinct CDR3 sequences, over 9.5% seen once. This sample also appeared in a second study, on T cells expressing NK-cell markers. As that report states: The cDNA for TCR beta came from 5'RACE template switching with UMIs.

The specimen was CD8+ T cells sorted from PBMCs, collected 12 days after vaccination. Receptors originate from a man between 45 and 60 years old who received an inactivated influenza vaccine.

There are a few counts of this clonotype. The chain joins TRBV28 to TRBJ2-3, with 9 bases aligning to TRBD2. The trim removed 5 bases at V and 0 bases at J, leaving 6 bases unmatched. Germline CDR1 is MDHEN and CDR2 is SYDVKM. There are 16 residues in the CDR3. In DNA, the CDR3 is TGTGCCAGCAGTCCCGGACTAGCGCTTAGCACAGATACGCAGTATTTT. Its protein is CASSPGLALSTDTQYF.

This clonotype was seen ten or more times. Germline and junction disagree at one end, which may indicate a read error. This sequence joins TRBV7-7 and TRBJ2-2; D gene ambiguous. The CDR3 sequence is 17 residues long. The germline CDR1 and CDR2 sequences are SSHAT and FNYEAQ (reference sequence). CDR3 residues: CASSLGPGLGVSGELFF. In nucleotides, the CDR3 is TGTGCTAGCAGCTTAGGCCCAGGATTGGGTGTGTCCGGGGAGCTGTTTTTT.

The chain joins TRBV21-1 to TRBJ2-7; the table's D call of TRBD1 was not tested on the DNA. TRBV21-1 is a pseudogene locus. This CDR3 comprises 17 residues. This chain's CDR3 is CASSKDFGARWPYEQYF. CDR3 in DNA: TGTGCCAGCAGCAAGGATTTCGGGGCAAGATGGCCCTACGAGCAGTACTTC.

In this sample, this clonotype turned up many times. For the CDR3, the DNA is TGCAGCGTTGCAACCTACAATGAGCAGTTCTTC. Its translation is CSVATYNEQFF. The rearrangement links TRBV29-1 to TRBJ2-1; D ambiguous. Per the germline V gene, CDR1 is SQVTM and CDR2 is ANQGSEA. The germline V and J ends were trimmed by 4 bases and 2 bases, with 3 bases remaining between them. CDR3 length: 11 residues.

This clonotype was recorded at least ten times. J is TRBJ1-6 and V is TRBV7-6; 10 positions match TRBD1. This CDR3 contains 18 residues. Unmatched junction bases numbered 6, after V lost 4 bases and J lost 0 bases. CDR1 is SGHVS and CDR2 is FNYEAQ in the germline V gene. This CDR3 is CASSWGQGQSSYNSPLHF. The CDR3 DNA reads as TGTGCCAGCAGCTGGGGACAGGGGCAGAGCTCCTATAATTCACCCCTCCACTTT.